Presented here are 3 T cell receptor beta chains from one specimen sequenced in a study of T cells in Graves' hyperthyroidism and ophthalmopathy. RNA transcripts served as the template for amplifying TCR beta CDR3 regions. HTBI primers were the set used in a first-round RT-PCR of the TCR CDR3. TCRdb reprocessed the multiplex PCR reads with MiXCR, giving one entry per CDR3 protein. The sample consists of roughly 380,000 distinct CDR3 sequences, about a sixth of them appearing once. Specimen: blood. The receptors were sampled from a middle-aged woman with Graves' ophthalmopathy.

V and J are TRBV7-2 and TRBJ2-4; either TRBD1 or TRBD2 may supply D (5 bases each). The CDR3 length is 16 residues. In germline, CDR1 is SGHTA, CDR2 FQGNSA. V lost 1 base, J lost 5 bases, and 15 bases lay in between. Written as DNA, the CDR3 is TGTGCCAGCAGCTTAGGACCTCGGGGCTTGGAAAACATTCAGTACTTC. Translating gives CASSLGPRGLENIQYF. The whole variable domain, remainder taken from reference TRBV7-2 and TRBJ2-4, is GAGVSQSPSNKVTEKGKDVELRCDPISGHTALYWYRQSLGQGLEFLIYFQGNSAPDKSGLPSDRFSAERTGGSVSTLTIQRTQQEDSAVYLCASSLGPRGLENIQYFGAGTRLSVL.

This clonotype was counted at least ten times. The V and J genes are TRBV20-1 and TRBJ1-1, with D possibly TRBD1 on 5 matching bases. The CDR3 runs 13 residues. The V and J ends lost 3 bases and 5 bases respectively, with 13 bases between them. Per the germline V gene, CDR1 is DFQATT and CDR2 is SNEGSKA (reference sequence). CDR3 loop: CSASLRAGTEAFF. CDR3 sequence (DNA): TGCAGTGCTAGTCTCAGGGCGGGGACTGAAGCTTTCTTT.

This clonotype was seen ten or more times. The chain is built from TRBV25-1 and TRBJ1-1, with no clear D. Germline CDR1 reads MGHDK; CDR2 reads SYGVNS. This CDR3 comprises 13 residues. V lost 4 bases to trimming and J lost 4 bases, with 10 bases between them. The CDR3 protein is CASSGLGGTEAFF. CDR3 sequence (DNA): TGTGCCAGCAGTGGGTTGGGAGGCACTGAAGCTTTCTTT.